This T cell receptor beta chain is drawn from a study of T cell repertoires in cytomegalovirus infection. For the study at large: CMV epitopes used comprised recently identified HLA-C-restricted ones and well-studied HLA-B-restricted ones. Through public TCR beta signatures, both CMV infection and matching HLA type were indicated.

Findings and caveats of the study: Using cumulative public TCR beta family frequency, the authors identified those who carried CMV together with the relevant HLA.

With regard to this clonotype: Antigen specificity is unknown.

The CDR3 length is 13 residues. Germline CDR1 and CDR2: MNHNY and SVGAGI (reference sequence). With 6 bases removed from V and 4 bases from J, the gap between germline ends came to 13 bases. Each CDR3 protein gets one entry after TCRdb re-called the reads with MiXCR. The sample contains roughly 990,000 distinct CDR3 sequences, around 30% of which appear only once. The starting material was cultured CD8+ T cells from PBMCs, obtained from culture after CMV antigen stimulation. The V gene is TRBV6-6, the J gene TRBJ2-7, with D tentatively TRBD2 (5 bases). This TCR derives from a human donor in good health (CMV status not recorded). Some clones in this sample may be carry-over from other donors' samples. The CDR3 DNA reads as TGTGCCAGCAGCCCCACGAGGGTTTACGAGCAGTACTTC. It codes for CASSPTRVYEQYF.